Below are 10 T cell receptor beta chains sequenced from a single sample in a study of shared clonotypes between healthy human individuals. TCRdb keeps only in-frame clones here, not all; method: immunoSEQ multiplex PCR. The table has 2 million to 2.5 million clones, just under 95% seen once. What was sequenced was naive CD4+ T cells from PBMCs. The sample's subset: CD45RA+ positively selected. These receptors were obtained from a man aged 18 to 29 in good health. Some clones in this sample may be carry-over from other donors' samples.

For this clone: Other DNA sequences in the sample encode the same CDR3. This rearrangement joins TRBV27 to TRBJ2-7; no definite D call. This CDR3 comprises 11 residues. Trimming stripped 5 bases from V and 4 bases from J, with 6 bases between. Germline V CDR1 and CDR2: MNHEY, SMNVEV (reference sequence). The DNA for the CDR3 is TGTGCCAGCAGTCGGTCGTACGAGCAGTACTTC. Translating it yields CASSRSYEQYF.

The rearrangement joins TRBV21-1 to TRBJ1-1; the table's D call, TRBD1, has no DNA check behind it. TRBV21-1 is termed a pseudogene. The CDR3 has 21 residues. The CDR3 loop is CASSKSVKLGQGANSDTEAFF. The CDR3 DNA follows: TGTGCCAGCAGCAAATCGGTTAAATTGGGACAGGGGGCGAATAGTGACACTGAAGCTTTCTTT.

This chain joins TRBV11-2 and TRBJ2-3; 14 nucleotides line up with TRBD2. The V gene's germline CDR1 is SGHAT and CDR2 FQNNGV. J lost 0 bases, V lost 4 bases, and 3 bases had no gene match. The CDR3 is 17 residues long. The CDR3 spells CASSSGTSGRSTDTQYF. CDR3 bases: TGTGCCAGCAGCTCTGGGACTAGCGGGAGAAGCACAGATACGCAGTATTTT.

This clone occurred a few times. This chain links TRBV29-1 with TRBJ1-1; D remains unclear. The germline gives CDR1 SQVTM, CDR2 ANQGSEA. The CDR3 covers 14 residues. Trimming took off 8 bases at V and 1 base at J, with 17 bases between the two ends. The CDR3 sequence is CSTVQIYRNTEAFF. In DNA form, the CDR3 reads TGCAGCACCGTTCAAATTTACAGGAACACTGAAGCTTTCTTT. Looking up the rest from reference TRBV29-1 and TRBJ1-1 gives the full variable domain: SAVISQKPSRDICQRGTSLTIQCQVDSQVTMMFWYRQQPGQSLTLIATANQGSEATYESGFVIDKFPISRPNLTFSTLTVSNMSPEDSSIYLCSTVQIYRNTEAFFGQGTRLTVV.

This chain links TRBV11-3 with TRBJ2-1; TRBD1 aligns across 11 bases. From germline, CDR1 is SGHNT and CDR2 YENEEA. The CDR3 has 15 amino acids. V trimming: 2 bases; J trimming: 6 bases; junction bases outside the gene matches: 3. Here the CDR3 DNA reads TGTGCCAGCAGCTTATCCGGGACAGGGGGCAATGAGCAGTTCTTC. Its translation is CASSLSGTGGNEQFF.

The chain is built from TRBV2 and TRBJ1-5; D is possibly TRBD1 (5 bases). This CDR3 comprises 14 residues. Germline V gene sequence: CDR1 SNHLY, CDR2 FYNNEI. V lost 7 bases and J lost 0, with 10 bases in between. The CDR3 protein is CASTRRGSNQPQHF. CDR3 sequence (DNA): TGTGCCAGCACTAGAAGGGGTAGCAATCAGCCCCAGCATTTT.

This clone came up once. The chain uses TRBV20-1 and TRBJ2-3; D gene ambiguous. The CDR3 consists of 10 residues. Germline V gene data show CDR1 as DFQATT and CDR2 as SNEGSKA (reference sequence). Trimming pared 6 bases from V and 6 bases from J, leaving 7 bases between. This CDR3 reads CSALGDTQYF. In nucleotides, the CDR3 is TGCAGTGCCTTGGGGGATACGCAGTATTTT.

The chain uses TRBV4-2 and TRBJ1-2; 9 positions match TRBD1. In germline, CDR1 is LGHNA, CDR2 YNFKEQ. There are 14 residues in the CDR3. Trimming cost V 1 base and J 5 bases; bases outside gene matches: 2. The CDR3 sequence: CASSQVGTGYGYTF. The CDR3 DNA sequence: TGTGCCAGCAGCCAAGTGGGGACAGGGTATGGCTACACCTTC.

The gene calls are TRBV7-3 and TRBJ2-3; D not certain. The length of the CDR3 is 14 residues. The V gene's germline CDR1 is SGHTA and CDR2 FQGTGA. Trimming removed 1 base at V and 4 bases at J, with 9 bases between. In nucleotides, the CDR3 is TGTGCCAGCAGCTTAATGTCCAGCCCAGATACGCAGTATTTT. Translating gives CASSLMSSPDTQYF.

There are a few counts of this clone. This chain connects TRBV7-2 to TRBJ1-5; D remains ambiguous. The length of the CDR3 is 12 residues. Germline CDR1 SGHTA, CDR2 FQGNSA. The V end lost 4 bases, the J end lost 7 bases, and 8 bases lay between the germline ends. CDR3 region: CASSSRGQPQHF. The CDR3 coding sequence is TGTGCCAGCAGCTCCCGGGGACAGCCCCAGCATTTT.